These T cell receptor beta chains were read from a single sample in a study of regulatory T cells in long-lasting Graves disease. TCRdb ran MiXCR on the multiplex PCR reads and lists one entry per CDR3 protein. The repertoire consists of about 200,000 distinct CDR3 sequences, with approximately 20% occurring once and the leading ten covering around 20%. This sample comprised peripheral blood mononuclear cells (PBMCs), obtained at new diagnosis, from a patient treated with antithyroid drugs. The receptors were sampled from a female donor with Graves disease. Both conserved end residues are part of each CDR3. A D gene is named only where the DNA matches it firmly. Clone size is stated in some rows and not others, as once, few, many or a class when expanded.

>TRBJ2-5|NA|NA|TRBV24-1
TGTGCCACCAGTGACCCGGGCAGGCAGGGTGAAGAGACCCAGTACTTC
CATSDPGRQGEETQYF
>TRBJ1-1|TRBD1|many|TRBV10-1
TGCGCCAGCAGTGTTTATGACAGGGACACTGAAGCTTTCTTT
CASSVYDRDTEAFF
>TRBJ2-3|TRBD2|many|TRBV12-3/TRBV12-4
TGTGCCAGCAGTGCCCGCGGGACTAGCGGGAAGGATACGCAGTATTTT
CASSARGTSGKDTQYF
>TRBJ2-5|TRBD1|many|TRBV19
TGTGCCAGCAGTGACAGGGGTCGGGAGACCCAGTACTTC
CASSDRGRETQYF
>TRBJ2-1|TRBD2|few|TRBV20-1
TGCAGTGCTAGACTAGCGGGGCAGAACGTTTACAATGAGCAGTTCTTC
CSARLAGQNVYNEQFF
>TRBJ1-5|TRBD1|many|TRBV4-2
TGTGCCAGCAGCCAAGATCTCGGGACAGGGTTTGGGAAGCCCCAGCATTTT
CASSQDLGTGFGKPQHF
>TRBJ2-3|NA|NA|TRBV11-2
TGTGCCAGCAGCCCCGACGGGCATGATGATACGCAGTATTTT
CASSPDGHDDTQYF
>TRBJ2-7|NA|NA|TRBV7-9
TGTGCCAGCACCAAAGCCCGGGACACCTTCAGCCCCTACGAGCAGTACTTC
CASTKARDTFSPYEQYF
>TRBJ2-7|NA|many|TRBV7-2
TGTGCCAGCAGCTTGGTTGGGCGGGGGAGGGGGGCTATTTCCTACGAGCAGTACTTC
CASSLVGRGRGAISYEQYF
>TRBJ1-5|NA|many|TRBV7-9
TGTGCCAGCAGCCCCGAAGCCGGACAGCCCCAGCATTTT
CASSPEAGQPQHF
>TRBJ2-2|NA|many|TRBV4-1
TGCGCCAGCAGACGTACAGGCGGTCGGGCCGGGGAGCTGTTTTTT
CASRRTGGRAGELFF
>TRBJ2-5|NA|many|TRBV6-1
TGTGCCAGCACAGGCAGGCGGAAAACCCAGTACTTC
CASTGRRKTQYF
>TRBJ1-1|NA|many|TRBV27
TGTGCCAGCAGTCAAGGACATAGTGAAGCTTTCTTT
CASSQGHSEAFF
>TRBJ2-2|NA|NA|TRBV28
TGTGCCAGCAGTTTACTATCGGCGGACACCGGGGAGCTGTTTTTT
CASSLLSADTGELFF
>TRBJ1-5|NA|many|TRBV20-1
TGCAGTGCTCGGGGGGGCTTCAATCAGCCCCAGCATTTT
CSARGGFNQPQHF
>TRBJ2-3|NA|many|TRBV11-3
TGTGCCAGCAGCTTTTCGGGAGTACCAGATACGCAGTATTTT
CASSFSGVPDTQYF
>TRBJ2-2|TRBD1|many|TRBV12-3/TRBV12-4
TGTGCCAGCAGTCCCGTACTAGGACAGGACGAGAACACCGGGGAGCTGTTTTTT
CASSPVLGQDENTGELFF
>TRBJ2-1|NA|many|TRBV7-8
TGTGCCAGCAGCCTGGGCCCGCGCTCTTACAATGAGCAGTTCTTC
CASSLGPRSYNEQFF
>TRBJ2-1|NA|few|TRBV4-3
TGCGCCAGCAGCCAATTTTCAGGGAAGAATGAGCAGTTCTTC
CASSQFSGKNEQFF
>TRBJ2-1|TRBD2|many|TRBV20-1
TGCAGTGCTAGAGCGGGAGGTTGGGCTAGCGGGATATATGAGCAGTTCTTC
CSARAGGWASGIYEQFF
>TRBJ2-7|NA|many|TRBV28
TGTGCCAGCAGTTTCCCCGGACAGTCCTACGAGCAGTACTTC
CASSFPGQSYEQYF
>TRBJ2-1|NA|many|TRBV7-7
TGTGCTAGCAGCGGCGGGGGGCAGGGGGAAGGGGATGAGCAGTTCTTC
CASSGGGQGEGDEQFF
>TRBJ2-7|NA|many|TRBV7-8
TGTGCCAGCAGCCCCACTAGTTCCGTCGAGCAGTACTTC
CASSPTSSVEQYF
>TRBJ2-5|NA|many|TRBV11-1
TGTGCCAGCAGCGCACCCCACCGGGACACTCAGACCCAGTACTTC
CASSAPHRDTQTQYF
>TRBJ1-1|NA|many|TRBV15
TGTGCCACCAGCAGAGCGGTCAGGGGAGCTGAAGCTTTCTTT
CATSRAVRGAEAFF
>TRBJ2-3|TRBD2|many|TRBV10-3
TGTGCCATCAGTGAGTCGCCTAGCGGGTCCACAGATACGCAGTATTTT
CAISESPSGSTDTQYF
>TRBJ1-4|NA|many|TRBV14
TGTGCCAGCAGCCAAGATGGGACGGAAGGGCGAGGTGAAAAACTGTTTTTT
CASSQDGTEGRGEKLFF
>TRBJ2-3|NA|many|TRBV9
TGTGCCAGTGGCGCGGGACTCACAGATACGCAGTATTTT
CASGAGLTDTQYF
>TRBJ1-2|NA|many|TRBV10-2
TGCGCCAGCAGTGTAGGACCCCTCGGGGGCTACACCTTC
CASSVGPLGGYTF
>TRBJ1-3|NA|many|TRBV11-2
TGTGCCAGCAGCGACCGGACGGCCTACACCATATATTTT
CASSDRTAYTIYF
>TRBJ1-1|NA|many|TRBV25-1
TGTGCCAGCTTAAGTCCTAACACTGAAGCTTTCTTT
CASLSPNTEAFF
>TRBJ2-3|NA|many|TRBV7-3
TGTGCCAGCAGCTTAGGGCAGACCACAGATACGCAGTATTTT
CASSLGQTTDTQYF
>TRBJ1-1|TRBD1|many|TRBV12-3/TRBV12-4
TGTGCCAGCAGTTCCCCTCACAGGGGGTTAAACACTGAAGCTTTCTTT
CASSSPHRGLNTEAFF
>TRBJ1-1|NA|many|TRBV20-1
TGCAGTGCTAGGTCGGCCCCCGGGTTGGCCACTGAAGCTTTCTTT
CSARSAPGLATEAFF
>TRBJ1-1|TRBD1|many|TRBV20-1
TGCAGTGCACGATCCGGGACAGGGGGATCGGCTTTCTTT
CSARSGTGGSAFF
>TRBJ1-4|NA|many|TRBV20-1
TGCAGTGCTAGAGGAGGGGCGGAAAAACTGTTTTTT
CSARGGAEKLFF
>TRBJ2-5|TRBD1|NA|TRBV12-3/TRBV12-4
TGTGCCAGCAGTTACGGACTCGGGACAGGGGTGGGTACTATGGAAGAGACCCAGTACTTC
CASSYGLGTGVGTMEETQYF
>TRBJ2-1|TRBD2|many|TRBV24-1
TGTGCCACCAGTGATTGGACAGGGACTAGCGGGAGGGCCGGAAGCTCCTACAATGAGCAGTTCTTC
CATSDWTGTSGRAGSSYNEQFF
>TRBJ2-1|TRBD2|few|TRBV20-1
TGCAGTGCTAGAGACGGGACTACAACCCCACTCCTCTACAATGAGCAGTTCTTC
CSARDGTTTPLLYNEQFF
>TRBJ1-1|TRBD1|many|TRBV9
TGTGCCAGCAGCCCCCAGGGGGGACAGGGGACTGAAGCTTTCTTT
CASSPQGGQGTEAFF
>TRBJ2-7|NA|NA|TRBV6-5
TGTGCCAGCAGTTACAAATTAAGTATCGGGACCACCTACGAGCAGTACTTC
CASSYKLSIGTTYEQYF
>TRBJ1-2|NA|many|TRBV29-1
TGCAGCGTTGACGGGGGCCGATATGGCTACACCTTC
CSVDGGRYGYTF
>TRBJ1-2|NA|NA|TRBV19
TGTGCCAGTAGTATATCCCCCCCCCCGACTGGGTATGGCTACACCTTC
CASSISPPPTGYGYTF
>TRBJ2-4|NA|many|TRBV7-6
TGTGCCAGCAGCTTGGGTCCAAAAAACATTCAGTACTTC
CASSLGPKNIQYF
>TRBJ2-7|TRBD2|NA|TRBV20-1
TGCAGTGCTTCTCCGGGTAGCGGGAGGGCCAGCCCCTACGAGCAGTACTTC
CSASPGSGRASPYEQYF
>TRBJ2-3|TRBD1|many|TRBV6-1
TGTGCCAGCAACCACAGATCCGGGACAGGGGGCGGTACGCAGTATTTT
CASNHRSGTGGGTQYF
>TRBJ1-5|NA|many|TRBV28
TGTGCCAGCAGTTTGGTGGCACTTCAAGGGCATCAGCCCCAGCATTTT
CASSLVALQGHQPQHF
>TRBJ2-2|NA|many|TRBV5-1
TGCGCCAGCAGGGACAACGGGGAGCTGTTTTTT
CASRDNGELFF
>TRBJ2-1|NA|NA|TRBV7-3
TGTGCCAGCAGCTTGGCCCCTGCCGGGAACAATGAGCAGTTCTTC
CASSLAPAGNNEQFF
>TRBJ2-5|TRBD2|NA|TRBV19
TGTGCCAGTAGTATAGATCCCGGACTAGCGGAGACCCAGTACTTC
CASSIDPGLAETQYF
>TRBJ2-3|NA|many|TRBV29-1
TGCAGCGTTGAAGCCCTGCTGACCCGGAGACGGTATTTT
CSVEALLTRRRYF
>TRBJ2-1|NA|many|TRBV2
TGTGCCAGCAGTGATCAGGGATTTGAGCAGTTCTTC
CASSDQGFEQFF
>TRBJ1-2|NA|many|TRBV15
TGTGCCACCTCCCGGGGAGTTGCCCATGACTATGGCTACACCTTC
CATSRGVAHDYGYTF
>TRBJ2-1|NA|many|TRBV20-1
TGCAGTGCTATGCGGGACACCTACAATGAGCAGTTCTTC
CSAMRDTYNEQFF